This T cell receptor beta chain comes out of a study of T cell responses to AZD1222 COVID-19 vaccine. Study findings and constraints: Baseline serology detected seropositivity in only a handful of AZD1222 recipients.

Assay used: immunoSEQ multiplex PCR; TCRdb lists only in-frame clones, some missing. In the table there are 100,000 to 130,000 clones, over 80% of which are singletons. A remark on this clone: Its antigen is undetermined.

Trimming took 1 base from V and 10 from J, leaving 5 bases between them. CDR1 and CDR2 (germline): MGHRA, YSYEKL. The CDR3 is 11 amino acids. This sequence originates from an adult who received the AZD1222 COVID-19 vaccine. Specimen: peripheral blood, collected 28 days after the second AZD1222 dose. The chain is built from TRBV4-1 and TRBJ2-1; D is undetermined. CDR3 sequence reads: CASSQVTEQFF. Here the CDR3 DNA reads TGCGCCAGCAGCCAAGTCACCGAGCAGTTCTTC.